This is a list of T cell receptor beta chains from one sample in a study of post-analysis software for immune sequencing data. TCRdb re-analysed the PCR reads in MiXCR, keeping a single row per CDR3 protein. The sample yields hundreds of thousands of distinct CDR3 sequences, 25% to 30% seen once. Sequenced input: blood. These receptors were taken from a girl aged 5-17 years with multiple sclerosis. Both conserved end residues are part of each CDR3. D genes are given only for firm matches. Some rows have no size entry. The others give once, few or many, or a class for an expanded clone.

cdr3_length | j_call | v_call | clone_size | d_call | cdr3_aa | cdr3_nt
18 | TRBJ2-5 | TRBV29-1 | many | TRBD1 | CSVAFPLQTGVYQETQYF | TGCAGCGTTGCTTTCCCCCTACAGACAGGGGTCTACCAAGAGACCCAGTACTTC
14 | TRBJ2-7 | TRBV2 | NA | TRBD2 | CASSEDGGLYEQYF | TGTGCCAGCAGTGAAGACGGGGGGTTGTACGAGCAGTACTTC
15 | TRBJ1-1 | TRBV28 | NA | NA | CALKSGGRGNTEAFF | TGTGCCCTCAAATCAGGCGGCCGGGGGAACACTGAAGCTTTCTTT
19 | TRBJ2-1 | TRBV29-1 | few | TRBD2 | CSVEETSVHIFQSYNEQFF | TGCAGCGTTGAAGAGACTAGCGTACATATATTTCAGTCCTACAATGAGCAGTTCTTC
13 | TRBJ2-7 | TRBV6-2/TRBV6-3 | few | NA | CASSRTPTYEQYF | TGTGCCAGCAGCCGGACACCCACCTACGAGCAGTACTTC
12 | TRBJ2-3 | TRBV12-3/TRBV12-4 | NA | NA | CASSPFVGAQYF | TGTGCCAGCAGTCCCTTCGTGGGTGCGCAGTATTTT
12 | TRBJ2-5 | TRBV29-1 | many | NA | CSVGLGSETQYF | TGCAGCGTTGGTCTGGGTTCGGAGACCCAGTACTTC
16 | TRBJ2-7 | TRBV20-1 | many | NA | CSARSLTSRQAYEQYF | TGCAGTGCTAGGTCACTTACTAGCCGTCAAGCCTACGAGCAGTACTTC
17 | TRBJ2-3 | TRBV4-3 | NA | NA | CASSQEKRTRGTDTQYF | TGCGCCAGCAGCCAAGAGAAAAGGACAAGGGGCACAGATACGCAGTATTTT
15 | TRBJ2-4 | TRBV20-1 | many | TRBD2 | CSARGIAGVRNIQYF | TGCAGTGCTAGGGGGATAGCGGGAGTGCGTAACATTCAGTACTTC
14 | TRBJ2-1 | TRBV7-6 | many | NA | CASSLVGSFNEQFF | TGTGCCAGCAGCTTAGTTGGCAGCTTCAATGAGCAGTTCTTC
14 | TRBJ2-3 | TRBV7-2 | few | NA | CASSPTASTDTQYF | TGTGCCAGCAGCCCGACAGCTAGCACAGATACGCAGTATTTT
14 | TRBJ1-2 | TRBV3-1 | NA | NA | CASSQGQLLYGYTF | TGTGCCAGCAGCCAAGGACAGCTGCTTTATGGCTACACCTTC
14 | TRBJ2-3 | TRBV29-1 | many | TRBD2 | CSEEGLAGSDTQYF | TGCAGCGAGGAGGGACTAGCGGGATCAGATACGCAGTATTTT
15 | TRBJ2-7 | TRBV5-1 | NA | NA | CASSRRQGGGGEQYF | TGCGCCAGCAGCCGGAGACAGGGAGGAGGTGGCGAGCAGTACTTC
14 | TRBJ1-2 | TRBV6-5 | few | NA | CASSGSRSGYGYTF | TGTGCCAGCAGTGGCTCAAGAAGTGGCTATGGCTACACCTTC
13 | TRBJ2-5 | TRBV4-3 | NA | NA | CASSPNGEETQYF | TGCGCCAGCAGCCCCAACGGAGAAGAGACCCAGTACTTC
15 | TRBJ1-1 | TRBV12-3/TRBV12-4 | NA | TRBD1 | CASSPRAGGGTEAFF | TGTGCCAGCAGTCCCCGCGCAGGGGGCGGCACTGAAGCTTTCTTT
15 | TRBJ2-1 | TRBV15 | NA | TRBD2 | CATSTLAGGSREQFF | TGTGCCACCAGCACGCTAGCGGGAGGTAGTCGGGAGCAGTTCTTC
16 | TRBJ2-6 | TRBV3-1 | NA | TRBD2 | CASSQVRGAGANVLTF | TGTGCCAGCAGCCAAGTCCGGGGGGCTGGGGCCAACGTCCTGACTTTC
18 | TRBJ2-5 | TRBV7-2 | NA | TRBD2 | CASSSSAHSGGDQETQYF | TGTGCCAGCAGCTCCAGCGCTCATAGCGGGGGGGACCAAGAGACCCAGTACTTC
15 | TRBJ1-6 | TRBV20-1 | NA | NA | CSARDSPLRGGPLHF | TGCAGTGCTAGAGATAGCCCCCTTCGAGGTGGGCCCCTCCACTTT
16 | TRBJ2-7 | TRBV11-2 | few | NA | CASSLYPGTLSYEQYF | TGTGCCAGCAGCTTGTACCCCGGGACCCTTTCCTACGAGCAGTACTTC
16 | TRBJ2-4 | TRBV10-3 | few | TRBD2 | CAISDVLAGAKNIQYF | TGTGCCATCAGTGATGTCCTAGCGGGAGCCAAAAACATTCAGTACTTC
15 | TRBJ2-7 | TRBV5-6 | NA | TRBD2 | CASSSAGLVFYEQYF | TGTGCCAGCAGCTCCGCGGGACTAGTTTTCTACGAGCAGTACTTC